Listed here are 27 T cell receptor beta chains from one sample, sequenced in a study of shared clonotypes between healthy human individuals (dated by TCRdb to about 2020). Libraries were prepared through the immunoSEQ multiplex PCR assay. The table was pulled from immuneACCESS by TCRdb, which kept in-frame rearrangements only. Such tables lose some clones; where checked, under half of the loss comes from unresolved V genes, and the rest has no known cause. This sample has more than 2 million clones in its table, and over 85% of those were observed once. The top ten clonotypes cover roughly 1% of the sample. CD8 naive samples were CD45RO-negative cells positively selected for CCR7, giving a CD45RA+CCR7+ population that excluded TemRA cells. The sequencing sample was made of naive CD8+ T cells sorted from blood. The cell subset or site label for this specimen denotes: CD45RA+CCR7+. Every receptor here comes from a man in his late teens or twenties in good health.

The rearrangement joins TRBV6-5 to TRBJ2-2, with D unresolved. The CDR3 has 15 residues. Deletions cut 0 bases from V and 2 bases from J, with 7 bases between. Germline assignment: CDR1 MNHEY and CDR2 SVGAGI. CDR3 nucleotides: TGTGCCAGCAGTTACTCAGGCAGAAACACCGGGGAGCTGTTTTTT. Protein sequence: CASSYSGRNTGELFF.

This chain links TRBV4-3 with TRBJ1-2; D gene unclear. The V end was cut by 0 bases, the J end by 7 bases, with 12 bases between. The CDR3 consists of 14 residues. CDR1 and CDR2 from the germline V gene are LGHNA and YSLEER. CDR3: CASSQDRRAAGYTF. The CDR3 DNA reads TGCGCCAGCAGCCAAGACCGAAGGGCAGCTGGCTACACCTTC.

The chain carries TRBV1 and TRBJ2-3; the tabulated D call, TRBD2, remains unverified against the DNA. TRBV1 is deemed a pseudogene. This CDR3 has 19 amino acids. This chain's CDR3 is CTSSPRSPGLAGAGDTQYF. CDR3 DNA sequence: TGCACCAGCAGCCCCCGTTCCCCGGGACTAGCGGGAGCGGGAGATACGCAGTATTTT.

The genes are TRBV19 and TRBJ2-7, with 8 bases identical to TRBD1. CDR1 LNHDA and CDR2 SQIVND come from the germline V gene (reference sequence). V lost 4 bases, J lost 3 bases, and 5 bases stayed unmatched. The CDR3 covers 14 residues. In nucleotides, the CDR3 is TGTGCCAGTAGTACAGGGGGCGCCGGCTACGAGCAGTACTTC. Translation: CASSTGGAGYEQYF. Together with reference TRBV19 and TRBJ2-7, the CDR3 gives the full variable domain: DGGITQSPKYLFRKEGQNVTLSCEQNLNHDAMYWYRQDPGQGLRLIYYSQIVNDFQKGDIAEGYSVSREKKESFPLTVTSAQKNPTAFYLCASSTGGAGYEQYFGPGTRLTVT.

This sequence joins TRBV27 and TRBJ2-1; D is tentatively TRBD1 or TRBD2 (5 bases each). The CDR3 runs to 16 residues. V lost 3 bases and J lost 6, with 18 bases in between. In germline, CDR1 is MNHEY, CDR2 SMNVEV (reference sequence). The CDR3 sequence is CASSFVGLGTFNEQFF. Written as DNA, the CDR3 is TGTGCCAGCAGTTTTGTGGGCTTAGGGACCTTCAATGAGCAGTTCTTC.

This chain uses TRBV15 with TRBJ2-2; TRBD2 agrees at 9 bases. Germline lookup yields CDR1 LNHNV and CDR2 YYDKDF (reference sequence). V lost 3 bases and J lost 6; bases outside the gene matches: 5. This CDR3 contains 15 residues. The CDR3: CATSRRGGDAGELFF. The CDR3 bases are TGTGCCACCAGCAGGCGGGGGGGCGACGCCGGGGAGCTGTTTTTT.

The chain joins TRBV7-9 to TRBJ2-5, with TRBD2 matching 7 bases. V shed 5 bases, J shed 5 bases, and the junction held 11 bases outside the gene matches. The CDR3 sequence is 15 residues long. In germline, CDR1 is SEHNR, CDR2 FQNEAQ (reference sequence). Here the CDR3 DNA reads TGTGCCAGCAGCGATGTAGTAGGGGAGGGGGAGACCCAGTACTTC. It is translated as CASSDVVGEGETQYF.

The chain combines TRBV6-5 with TRBJ2-2, with D possibly matching TRBD2 (5 bases). Trimming took 0 bases from V and 2 from J, leaving 10 bases between them. This CDR3 is 16 amino acids long. Per germline, CDR1 MNHEY and CDR2 SVGAGI. The CDR3 nucleotides read TGTGCCAGCAGTTACTCGGAGGCCGTTAACACCGGGGAGCTGTTTTTT. Encoded protein: CASSYSEAVNTGELFF.

This clone has a single count. This chain links TRBV10-2 with TRBJ1-4; possibly TRBD1 for D (6 bases). The CDR3 sequence is 14 residues long. V dropped 4 bases and J dropped 4 bases, with 10 bases sitting between them. CDR1 and CDR2 (germline): WSHSY, SAAADI. The CDR3 bases are TGCGCCAGCAGTGTGGACAGATTTAATGAAAAACTGTTTTTT. Amino acids: CASSVDRFNEKLFF.

This clone has only a few counts. This rearrangement joins TRBV7-9 to TRBJ1-5; a weak D match, TRBD1 (6 bases). Looked up from germline, CDR1 is SEHNR and CDR2 is FQNEAQ (reference sequence). CDR3 length: 16 amino acids. Trimming took off 4 bases at V and 3 bases at J, with 16 bases between the two ends. CDR3 bases: TGTGCCAGCAGCTCAGACGTGGGGGGCCTCAATCAGCCCCAGCATTTT. Translation gives CASSSDVGGLNQPQHF.

The gene calls are TRBV30 and TRBJ2-7, with D perhaps TRBD2 (5 bases). This CDR3 contains 12 residues. Germline V gene data show CDR1 as GTSNPN and CDR2 as SVGIG (reference sequence). The V end lost 1 base, the J end lost 5 bases, and 9 bases lay between the germline ends. CDR3: CAWSGEWDEQYF. The CDR3 coding sequence is TGTGCCTGGAGTGGGGAGTGGGACGAGCAGTACTTC. Looking up the rest from reference TRBV30 and TRBJ2-7 gives the full variable domain: SQTIHQWPATLVQPVGSPLSLECTVEGTSNPNLYWYRQAAGRGLQLLFYSVGIGQISSEVPQNLSASRPQDRQFILSSKKLLLSDSGFYLCAWSGEWDEQYFGPGTRLTVT.

The chain couples TRBV29-1 to TRBJ2-7; D is undetermined. CDR3 length: 12 amino acids. V lost 6 bases to trimming and J lost 4 bases, with 13 bases between them. Per the germline V gene, CDR1 is SQVTM and CDR2 is ANQGSEA. CDR3 protein: CSVISLDYEQYF. CDR3 in DNA: TGCAGCGTCATAAGCCTGGATTACGAGCAGTACTTC.

Notes on this clone: The same CDR3 also results from other DNA sequences found in this sample. This sequence joins TRBV10-2 and TRBJ2-6; D is uncertain. Trimming cost V 5 bases and J 1 base, with 0 bases left between them. CDR3 size: 12 residues. The germline V gene encodes CDR1 WSHSY and CDR2 SAAADI. CDR3 region: CASSSGANVLTF. The CDR3 DNA reads TGCGCCAGCAGTTCTGGGGCCAACGTCCTGACTTTC.

Details on this clone: This same CDR3 is encoded by further DNA sequences in the sample. This sequence joins TRBV9 and TRBJ2-7; no clear D gene. The germline gives CDR1 SGDLS, CDR2 YYNGEE. This CDR3 is 14 amino acids long. V lost 4 bases, J lost 2 bases, and 13 bases lay in between. The CDR3 here is CASSPSGEAYEQYF. CDR3 nucleotide sequence: TGTGCCAGCAGCCCTAGTGGGGAAGCCTACGAGCAGTACTTC.

The chain is built from TRBV9 and TRBJ1-2; a weak D match, TRBD1 (6 bases). The CDR3 covers 15 residues. V was cut by 4 bases and J by 4 bases, with 17 bases left in between. CDR1 and CDR2 from the germline V gene are SGDLS and YYNGEE. The CDR3 protein is CASSFFQQGSYGYTF. The CDR3 DNA reads as TGTGCCAGCAGCTTTTTTCAACAGGGATCCTATGGCTACACCTTC.

This rearrangement joins TRBV2 to TRBJ1-1; 10 bases align to TRBD1. J was trimmed by 4 bases and V by 5 bases; bases with no gene match: 4. Germline-derived CDR1 and CDR2 are SNHLY and FYNNEI. This CDR3 has 14 residues. This CDR3 reads CASSYGQGGTEAFF. The CDR3 nucleotides read TGTGCCAGCAGTTACGGACAGGGGGGCACTGAAGCTTTCTTT.

The chain's CDR3 is CASSQLNREEKLFF. The CDR3, as DNA: TGCGCCAGCAGCCAATTAAACAGGGAGGAAAAACTGTTTTTT. The chain combines TRBV4-3 with TRBJ1-4, with a possible D match to TRBD1 (6 bases). CDR3 length equals 14 residues. The germline V and J ends were trimmed by 2 bases and 8 bases, with 12 bases remaining between them. In germline, CDR1 is LGHNA, CDR2 YSLEER.

This clone is a singleton in its sample. The chain joins TRBV2 to TRBJ2-7; tentatively, D is TRBD1 (6 bases). This CDR3 contains 15 residues. Germline V gene data show CDR1 as SNHLY and CDR2 as FYNNEI. V lost 8 bases and J lost 0, with 17 bases in between. The CDR3 region is CASGSAGATSYEQYF. The DNA of the CDR3 is TGTGCCAGCGGCTCGGCAGGGGCTACCTCCTACGAGCAGTACTTC.

The CDR3 bases are TGTGCCAGCAGTTACTCCAAGACAGGGGCCTACGAGCAGTACTTC. Protein sequence: CASSYSKTGAYEQYF. The chain is built from TRBV6-5 and TRBJ2-7, with 8 positions matching TRBD1. V gave up 0 bases and J gave up 2 bases; unmatched junction bases: 3. Per germline, CDR1 MNHEY and CDR2 SVGAGI. The CDR3 is 15 amino acids.

A single count supports this clone. The genes are TRBV28 and TRBJ2-7, with 9 bases aligning to TRBD1. The V and J ends lost 6 bases and 2 bases, in that order; junction bases with no gene match: 11. Germline loops: CDR1 MDHEN, CDR2 SYDVKM. The CDR3 consists of 16 residues. The CDR3 sequence: CASSSIRDRDPYEQYF. In DNA form, the CDR3 reads TGTGCCAGCAGCTCTATCCGGGACAGGGACCCCTACGAGCAGTACTTC.

The chain has TRBV15 and TRBJ2-5; D is perhaps TRBD2 (6 bases). The CDR3 runs 14 residues. V lost 6 bases and J lost 4, with 15 bases in between. Germline values: CDR1 LNHNV, CDR2 YYDKDF (reference sequence). CDR3 protein: CATSWPGVRETQYF. CDR3 coding DNA: TGTGCCACCAGTTGGCCGGGGGTTCGAGAGACCCAGTACTTC.

The J gene is TRBJ1-4, the V gene TRBV4-1; D is unresolved. The CDR3 runs to 12 residues. Looked up from germline, CDR1 is MGHRA and CDR2 is YSYEKL. The V gene lost 3 bases and the J gene lost 5 bases, with 4 bases spanning the gap. CDR3 in amino acids: CASSHENEKLFF. The CDR3, as DNA: TGCGCCAGCAGCCACGAGAATGAAAAACTGTTTTTT.

The chain uses TRBV4-3 and TRBJ1-4; tentative D call: TRBD1 (5 bases). This CDR3 contains 15 residues. V lost 4 bases and J lost 3, with 12 bases in between. Germline values: CDR1 LGHNA, CDR2 YSLEER. CDR3 sequence reads: CASSRLTDSNEKLFF. CDR3 DNA: TGCGCCAGCAGCCGCTTGACAGACTCTAATGAAAAACTGTTTTTT.

This chain joins TRBV9 and TRBJ2-3; 14 bases fit TRBD2. J was trimmed by 4 bases and V by 2 bases; bases with no gene match: 6. CDR3 length: 17 residues. Looked up from germline, CDR1 is SGDLS and CDR2 is YYNGEE. The DNA of the CDR3 is TGTGCCAGCAGCGTTGCCGGGACTAGCGGGGGTTCAGATACGCAGTATTTT. Translating gives CASSVAGTSGGSDTQYF. The entire variable domain, with the rest obtained from reference TRBV9 and TRBJ2-3, is as follows: DSGVTQTPKHLITATGQRVTLRCSPRSGDLSVYWYQQSLDQGLQFLIQYYNGEERAKGNILERFSAQQFPDLHSELNLSSLELGDSALYFCASSVAGTSGGSDTQYFGPGTRLTVL.

This chain uses TRBV7-8 with TRBJ2-7; D is possibly TRBD1 (5 bases). Per germline, CDR1 SGHVS and CDR2 FQNEAQ. The CDR3 is 14 amino acids. The V end was cut by 2 bases, the J end by 2 bases, with 10 bases between. DNA for the CDR3: TGTGCCAGCAGCTTATCTGGGGCCACCTACGAGCAGTACTTC. Translation gives CASSLSGATYEQYF.

The chain links TRBV27 to TRBJ1-4; tentatively, D is TRBD1 (5 bases). CDR1 and CDR2 (germline): MNHEY, SMNVEV (reference sequence). The length of the CDR3 is 15 residues. The V end was cut by 2 bases, the J end by 7 bases, with 14 bases between. CDR3 DNA: TGTGCCAGCAGTTTACTGGGGCTTTGGGGTGAAAAACTGTTTTTT. Protein product: CASSLLGLWGEKLFF.

V gene TRBV30 combines with J gene TRBJ2-7; D is tentatively TRBD1 or TRBD2 (5 bases each). V was cut by 2 bases and J by 3 bases, with 11 bases left in between. There are 13 residues in the CDR3. In germline, CDR1 is GTSNPN, CDR2 SVGIG (reference sequence). The CDR3 region is CAWSRDVDYEQYF. The CDR3 DNA is TGTGCCTGGAGTCGGGACGTTGACTACGAGCAGTACTTC.